Listed below are T cell receptor beta chains from one sample, sequenced in a study of PD-1 blockade in classical Hodgkin lymphoma. Sequencing was performed with immunoSEQ multiplex PCR; in TCRdb, only in-frame clones are kept and a portion is missing. The data hold about 15,000 clones, with around 93% observed a single time. Sequenced material: CD8+ T cells from blood. Receptor source: a human donor with classical Hodgkin lymphoma. The CDR3 runs from the conserved cysteine through the conserved F or W. Not every row has a clone size; where given, it reads once, few, many or a size class.

. | TRBJ1-2 | TRBV9 | CASRSGYTF
. | TRBJ1-3 | TRBV7-9 | CASSILGTESGNTIYF
. | TRBJ1-3 | TRBV21-1 | CASSKVRVRNTIYF
once | TRBJ2-2 | TRBV28 | CASSLRLFGARNTGELFF
. | TRBJ2-3 | TRBV27 | CASSIAGRRRGWTQYF
. | TRBJ2-1 | TRBV25-1 | CASSSNEQFF
. | TRBJ1-1 | TRBV19 | CASSIRLSGSTEAFF
. | TRBJ2-7 | TRBV7-9 | CASSSGLAPYEQYF
. | TRBJ2-5 | TRBV6-5 | CASSYSITGETQYF
medium-sized | TRBJ2-7 | TRBV27 | CASSSGRMAGEQYF
once | TRBJ2-7 | TRBV27 | CASSLSLAGASYEQYF
. | TRBJ1-2 | TRBV19 | CASSINSAGYTF
. | TRBJ2-1 | TRBV30 | CAWEGTSRTPRNEQFF
. | TRBJ1-1 | TRBV9 | CASSVGPNTEAFF
once | TRBJ2-3 | TRBV19 | CASSIGAAGVDTQYF
once | TRBJ2-5 | TRBV9 | CASSATLELRPWETQYF
. | TRBJ2-6 | TRBV27 | CASTHRGGSVSGANVLTF
. | TRBJ2-3 | TRBV15 | CATSRERLASDTQYF
. | TRBJ1-6 | TRBV15 | CATSRGQSSYNSPLHF
. | TRBJ1-1 | TRBV18 | CASSPEAREGAFF
. | TRBJ2-3 | TRBV7-6 | CASTKTPGGAQALYYGTDTQYF
few | TRBJ2-1 | TRBV2 | CASSEARGDEQFF
. | TRBJ1-4 | TRBV7-9 | CASSTVTGTNEKLFF
. | TRBJ2-1 | TRBV7-8 | CASSLVPGGYNEQFF
. | TRBJ2-1 | TRBV7-3 | CASSTLAGTYNEQFF
once | TRBJ2-1 | TRBV5-1 | CASSSRGSTYNEQFF
. | TRBJ1-2 | TRBV9 | CASSPTGQGGIYF
. | TRBJ2-7 | TRBV27 | CASRVGGGRGEQYF
. | TRBJ1-1 | TRBV4-1 | CASSPADLTGKNTEAFF
. | TRBJ2-5 | TRBV19 | CASSYYLSGRETQYF